Listed below are T cell receptor beta chains from one sample, sequenced in a study of blood T cell repertoires in COVID-19. Data came from immunoSEQ multiplex PCR; TCRdb stores just in-frame clones and leaves some out. The table includes about 270,000 clones, 80% to 90% detected once. The sequencing input was PBMCs or T cells enriched from blood (not recorded which). The receptors were sampled from a woman younger than 30 who had recovered from COVID-19. Each CDR3 is given with its conserved first and last residue. The D gene is left open where the match is weak. A row's size may be missing; if present it is once, few, many or a size class.

>TRBJ2-3|TRBV5-4|NA|TRBD2
TGTGCCAGCAGCTTTGGATACCCTAGCGGGGGAGATACGCAGTATTTT
CASSFGYPSGGDTQYF
>TRBJ2-7|TRBV11-2|NA|NA
TGTGCCAGCAGTCAAGGGGGGGGATCCTACGAGCAGTACTTC
CASSQGGGSYEQYF
>TRBJ1-2|TRBV6-5|few|TRBD1
TGTGCCAGCAGTCAGACAGGGAACTACTATGGCTACACCTTC
CASSQTGNYYGYTF
>TRBJ1-1|TRBV2|once|NA
TGTGCCAGCAGTGTCAGGGGAGACACTGAAGCTTTCTTT
CASSVRGDTEAFF
>TRBJ1-1|TRBV7-9|NA|NA
TGTGCCAGCAGCCCCCCCGGTGTTCTCAACACTGAAGCTTTCTTT
CASSPPGVLNTEAFF
>TRBJ1-2|TRBV5-6|NA|NA
TGTGCCAGCAGCCTCCCCGTAATCTATGGCTACACCTTC
CASSLPVIYGYTF
>TRBJ1-4|TRBV19|NA|NA
TGTGCCAGTAGATCGGGGGGGACAACTAATGAAAAACTGTTTTTT
CASRSGGTTNEKLFF
>TRBJ1-4|TRBV5-1|NA|NA
TGCGCCAGCAGCTTGCAGGGAGGCAATGATGAAAAACTGTTTTTT
CASSLQGGNDEKLFF
>TRBJ2-2|TRBV2|NA|NA
TGTGCCAGCAGTGAAGTCGGAGTGGGCGGGGAGCTGTTTTTT
CASSEVGVGGELFF
>TRBJ1-6|TRBV6-5|NA|TRBD1
TGTGCCAGCAGGGGGGGACAGGGGCAAAGTTCACCCCTCCACTTT
CASRGGQGQSSPLHF
>TRBJ1-6|TRBV7-9|NA|TRBD1
TGTGCCAGCAGCCCGCAGACAGGGCAGGATTCACCCCTCCACTTT
CASSPQTGQDSPLHF
>TRBJ2-5|TRBV3-1/TRBV3-2|NA|NA
TGTGCCAGCAGCCAACCAGCGGGAGAGACCCAGTACTTC
CASSQPAGETQYF
>TRBJ1-1|TRBV5-1|few|TRBD1
TGCGCCAGCACCAGAACTACAGGGGGCGTGGCTTTCTTT
CASTRTTGGVAFF
>TRBJ1-2|TRBV4-1|NA|TRBD1
TGCGCCAGCAGCCCGGGACAGACTAGTAACTATGGCTACACCTTC
CASSPGQTSNYGYTF
>TRBJ2-2|TRBV10-2|NA|TRBD2
TGCGCCAGCACCCGGGGGGGCACCGGGGAGCTGTTTTTT
CASTRGGTGELFF
>TRBJ1-2|TRBV7-9|NA|NA
TGTGCCAGCAGCCCTCGGACAAGGGATGAGGGCTACACCTTC
CASSPRTRDEGYTF
>TRBJ2-5|TRBV5-1|NA|TRBD1
TGCGCCAGCAGCGCTCAACAGGGGGCAGGGGAGACCCAGTACTTC
CASSAQQGAGETQYF
>TRBJ2-1|TRBV15|NA|TRBD2
TGTGCCACCAGCTCCGGACTAGCGGACTCCTACAATGAGCAGTTCTTC
CATSSGLADSYNEQFF
>TRBJ1-2|TRBV7-9|NA|TRBD1
TGTGCCAGCAGCCTGGGACAGGGAGATGGCTACACCTTC
CASSLGQGDGYTF
>TRBJ1-2|TRBV2|NA|NA
TGTGCCAGCACGGGAATTGGACAGCGAAGCTATGGCTACACCTTC
CASTGIGQRSYGYTF
>TRBJ2-7|TRBV27|NA|NA
TGTGCCAGCAGTTTGCAGGGACATTTCTACGAGCAGTACTTC
CASSLQGHFYEQYF
>TRBJ2-3|TRBV29-1|NA|TRBD1
TGCAGCGTCTGGGACAGGGGGGGGGATACGCAGTATTTT
CSVWDRGGDTQYF
>TRBJ2-1|TRBV28|NA|TRBD2
TGTGCCAGCAGAGCCAGCGGGGGGGATTTAATCGAGCAGTTCTTC
CASRASGGDLIEQFF
>TRBJ1-1|TRBV5-4|NA|TRBD1
TGTGCCAGCAGCCAATCGTTCGGACAGGGGAGGACTGAAGCTTTCTTT
CASSQSFGQGRTEAFF
>TRBJ1-2|TRBV5-1|NA|NA
TGCGCCAGCAGCTTGGAGGGCCGGACACTCTATGGCTACACCTTC
CASSLEGRTLYGYTF
>TRBJ1-5|TRBV7-9|few|TRBD1
TGTGCCAGCAGCTCGGACAGGCTTGAGCCCCAGCATTTT
CASSSDRLEPQHF
>TRBJ2-7|TRBV10-1|NA|NA
TGCGCCAGCAGGGAATTACTACAGGTCTCCTACGAGCAGTACTTC
CASRELLQVSYEQYF
>TRBJ2-5|TRBV5-1|NA|TRBD1
TGCGCCAGCCACCGGGACAGGGGAGCTGAGACCCAGTACTTC
CASHRDRGAETQYF
>TRBJ1-6|TRBV7-9|NA|TRBD1
TGTGCCAGCAGCAAAACCCCGACAGGGGGCAATAATTCACCCCTCCACTTT
CASSKTPTGGNNSPLHF
>TRBJ1-1|TRBV19|NA|NA
TGTGCCAGTAGTCGAACCCCGCGGAACACTGAAGCTTTCTTT
CASSRTPRNTEAFF
>TRBJ2-3|TRBV5-4|NA|TRBD2
TGTGCCAGCAGCTCCCTCGGGGGGGGCAAGTATTTT
CASSSLGGGKYF
>TRBJ1-1|TRBV7-9|NA|NA
TGTGCCAGCAGCTTAACTTCTACAGACCTCATGAACACTGAAGCTTTCTTT
CASSLTSTDLMNTEAFF
>TRBJ1-4|TRBV13|NA|NA
TGTGCCAGCAGCTTAACGGGGGCGGGAGATGAAAAACTGTTTTTT
CASSLTGAGDEKLFF
>TRBJ2-7|TRBV5-4|once|TRBD1
TGTGCCAGCAGTCGGGACAGCACCTACGAGCAGTACTTC
CASSRDSTYEQYF
>TRBJ2-1|TRBV29-1|NA|TRBD1
TGCAGCGTTGAAGATCTGGAGACAGGGGCCCCCAATGAGCAGTTCTTC
CSVEDLETGAPNEQFF
>TRBJ2-1|TRBV28|NA|TRBD2
TGTGCCAGCAGTCGTGGGGGGGTTGAGCAGTTCTTC
CASSRGGVEQFF
>TRBJ2-7|TRBV2|NA|NA
TGTGCCAGCAGTGAAAGAGGGTCGGCGTACTTC
CASSERGSAYF
>TRBJ2-7|TRBV5-1|NA|TRBD1
TGCGCCAGCAGCTTTACAGGGGGCGAGTACGAGCAGTACTTC
CASSFTGGEYEQYF
>TRBJ1-4|TRBV3-1/TRBV3-2|NA|NA
TGTGCAACCCAAAGGGGCATGACTAATGAAAAACTGTTTTTT
CATQRGMTNEKLFF
>TRBJ1-5|TRBV6-5|NA|TRBD1
TGTGCCAGCAGGTGGGACAGGGGATATCAGCCCCAGCATTTT
CASRWDRGYQPQHF
>TRBJ1-2|TRBV18|NA|NA
TGTGCCAGCTCCCCCGGCGGGGAGGTCGGTGGCTACACCTTC
CASSPGGEVGGYTF
>TRBJ2-3|TRBV19|NA|TRBD2
TGTGCCAGTAGTGTTGGTAGCGGGGTTACGGATACGCAGTATTTT
CASSVGSGVTDTQYF
>TRBJ1-4|TRBV7-9|NA|TRBD1
TGTGCCAGCAGCCTAGGACAGGGGACGGATGAAAAACTGTTTTTT
CASSLGQGTDEKLFF
>TRBJ1-2|TRBV4-1|NA|TRBD1
TGCGCCAGCAGCCAAGGCCCGGGACAGTCTATGGGGACAGGCTACACCTTC
CASSQGPGQSMGTGYTF
>TRBJ2-7|TRBV30|NA|NA
TGTGCCTGGAGTGTTGCGACGAGTAGGAGCGAGCAGTACTTC
CAWSVATSRSEQYF
>TRBJ2-5|TRBV10-2|NA|TRBD2
TGCGCCAGCAGTGGGGCTAGCGGGGGGGCGGAGGAGACCCAGTACTTC
CASSGASGGAEETQYF
>TRBJ2-7|TRBV6-2/TRBV6-3|NA|NA
TGTGCCAGCAGTGAGGTAGGGGCCCGCGAGCAGTACTTC
CASSEVGAREQYF
>TRBJ1-2|TRBV7-8|NA|TRBD1
TGTGCCAGCAGCTCCCAGGGGGGTAACTATGGCTACACCTTC
CASSSQGGNYGYTF
>TRBJ2-4|TRBV11-3|NA|TRBD1
TGTGCCAGCAGCATGGGACAGGGGGAAACCAAAAACATTCAGTACTTC
CASSMGQGETKNIQYF
>TRBJ1-2|TRBV10-3|NA|NA
TGTGCCATCAGTGAGCCTCGGACGGGGAGCTATGGCTACACCTTC
CAISEPRTGSYGYTF
>TRBJ2-7|TRBV5-1|NA|TRBD2
TGCGCCAGCAGCTTGGGTTCCGCGGGGGGTCAGTCGTACGAGCAGTACTTC
CASSLGSAGGQSYEQYF
>TRBJ1-2|TRBV15|NA|NA
TGTGCCACCAGCGGTTTTGCTGGGGGGGCTGTTGGCTACACCTTC
CATSGFAGGAVGYTF
>TRBJ1-2|TRBV4-2|NA|NA
TGTGCCAGCAGCCCTCAGTCGACCGGGACTGACACCTACACCTTC
CASSPQSTGTDTYTF
>TRBJ1-2|TRBV7-9|NA|NA
TGTGCCAGCAGCTTCATAGGAGAGCCGGGTGGCTACACCTTC
CASSFIGEPGGYTF
>TRBJ1-1|TRBV18|once|TRBD1
TGTGCCAGCTCAGCTACAGGGGGAACTGAAGCTTTCTTT
CASSATGGTEAFF